Given below is one TCR beta chain in context. This specimen comes from a study of blood T cell repertoires in COVID-19. Study-level background: Sources were T cells, B-cell-depleted T cells, or PBMCs; the material itself was cDNA or gDNA.

Authors' methods: Estimates of nucleated cell counts were drawn from the amplification of reference gene primers. Clones were read by immunoSEQ multiplex PCR, and TCRdb kept only the in-frame ones, dropping some. The V and J calls and clone size come from that table; D and trimming were worked out from the DNA. The repertoire includes 470,000 or so clones, roughly 89% of them detected once, and over 4% sits in the top ten. CDR1 and CDR2 from the germline V gene are SGHAT and FQNNGV. CDR3 length equals 13 residues. V gave up 5 bases and J gave up 6 bases, with 14 bases separating them. The sequencing sample was made of peripheral blood. The chain employs TRBV11-2 and TRBJ2-7; no clear D. The sequence was collected from a woman in her thirties with acute or convalescent COVID-19. CDR3 sequence (DNA): TGTGCCAGCAGCGTTAGCAAGTACTTCGAGCAGTACTTC. Protein: CASSVSKYFEQYF.